This entry concerns a single T cell receptor (beta chain). The antigen is unknown. TCRdb keeps only in-frame clones here, not all; method: immunoSEQ multiplex PCR. The table includes approximately 180,000 clones, about nine tenths detected once. This specimen belongs to a study of T cell responses to AZD1222 COVID-19 vaccine. The CDR3 sequence is 17 residues long. Unmatched junction bases numbered 11, after V lost 0 bases and J lost 2 bases. CDR1 is SGHKS and CDR2 is YYEKEE in the germline V gene (reference sequence). Study outcomes and limitations: Nearly half of spike-specific TCRs reportedly target variant regions that are unmutated in the B.1.351 and B.1.1.7 variants. Spike was spanned by vaccine-associated CD4 TCRs, with dominance at 160-218 and 743-854. Baseline seropositivity occurred in only a handful of AZD1222 recipients. White British ancestry dominated among donors, who included more females, and clonal diversity was possibly underestimated.

The V and J genes are TRBV5-5 and TRBJ2-7; 7 bases match TRBD2. Material: peripheral blood, obtained on day 0 of AZD1222 vaccination. The origin of this receptor is an adult in good health. The DNA of the CDR3 is TGTGCCAGCAGCTTGGCAGTAGGACGGGGGGACCCCTACGAGCAGTACTTC. As protein: CASSLAVGRGDPYEQYF.